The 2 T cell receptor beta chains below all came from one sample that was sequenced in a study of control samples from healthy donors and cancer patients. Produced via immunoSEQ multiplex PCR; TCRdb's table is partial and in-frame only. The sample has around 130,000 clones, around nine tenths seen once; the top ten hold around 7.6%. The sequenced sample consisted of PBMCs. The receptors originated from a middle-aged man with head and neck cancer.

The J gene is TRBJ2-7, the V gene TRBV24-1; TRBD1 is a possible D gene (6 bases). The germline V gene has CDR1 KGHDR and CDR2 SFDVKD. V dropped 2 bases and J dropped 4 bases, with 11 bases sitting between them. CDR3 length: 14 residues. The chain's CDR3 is CATSDSGGVYEQYF. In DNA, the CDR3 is TGTGCCACCAGTGATTCTGGGGGCGTATACGAGCAGTACTTC.

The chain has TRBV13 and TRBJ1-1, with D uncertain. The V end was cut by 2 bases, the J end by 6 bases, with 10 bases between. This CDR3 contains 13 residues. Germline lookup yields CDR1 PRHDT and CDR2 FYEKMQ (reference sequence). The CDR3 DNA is TGTGCCAGCAGCTTATTTCAGCGGGCTGAAGCTTTCTTT. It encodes CASSLFQRAEAFF.